This passage covers 26 T cell receptor beta chains from one sample sequenced in a study of follicular helper T cells after annual influenza vaccination listed by TCRdb under 2017. The meaning of the sample's time point label: 2014-2015 season, pre-vaccination. Libraries came from the immunoSEQ multiplex PCR assay. Not all clones reach the TCRdb copy of this immuneACCESS table, which keeps in-frame sequences only. Checked studies attribute under half of the gap to unresolved V genes and leave the rest unexplained. In all, the sample holds about 14,000 clones, and about four fifths of those were seen once. 0.27% of the sample comes from the top ten. The sample was CXCR5- memory CD4+ T cells sorted from blood, taken on the day of influenza vaccination. The cell subset or site label, as the study defines it: CXCR5- memory CD4 T cells. The receptors were sampled from an adult who received the influenza vaccine.

The gene calls are TRBV19 and TRBJ2-7, with 8 bases lining up with TRBD1. Looked up from germline, CDR1 is LNHDA and CDR2 is SQIVND (reference sequence). V lost 9 bases and J lost 6; bases outside the gene matches: 10. This CDR3 has 13 amino acids. The chain's CDR3 is CASTGQGLGEQYF. The DNA for the CDR3 is TGTGCCAGCACAGGACAGGGTCTTGGCGAGCAGTACTTC.

This chain uses TRBV10-3 with TRBJ1-2; 9 nucleotides align to TRBD1. The CDR3 extends over 13 amino acids. The V and J ends lost 5 bases and 5 bases, in that order; junction bases with no gene match: 3. The germline CDR1 and CDR2 sequences are ENHRY and SYGVKD. The DNA of the CDR3 is TGTGCCATCAGTAACGGACAGGGGTATGGCTACACCTTC. This codes for CAISNGQGYGYTF.

The chain links TRBV19 to TRBJ1-3, with D unresolved. CDR3 size: 14 residues. CDR1 and CDR2 from the germline V gene are LNHDA and SQIVND (reference sequence). Between the trimmed V and J ends, which lost 6 bases and 2 bases, there was a span of 11 bases. CDR3 loop: CASREGRAGNTIYF. CDR3 coding DNA: TGTGCCAGTAGGGAGGGTCGGGCTGGAAACACCATATATTTT.

J is TRBJ1-4 and V is TRBV28; 7 bases are a match to TRBD1. Germline V CDR1 and CDR2: MDHEN, SYDVKM. This CDR3 has 15 amino acids. Unmatched junction bases numbered 7, after V lost 2 bases and J lost 7 bases. For the CDR3, the DNA is TGTGCCAGCAGTTTACCCACAGGGGAGCCTGAAAAACTGTTTTTT. Encoded protein: CASSLPTGEPEKLFF.

The rearrangement uses TRBV11-2 and TRBJ1-2; D remains unclear. The CDR3 runs to 14 residues. In germline, CDR1 is SGHAT, CDR2 FQNNGV. Trimming left V 1 base short and J 7 bases short, with 13 bases between. CDR3 coding DNA: TGTGCCAGCAGCTTAGTCGGATGGCGGGGTGGCTACACCTTC. Translating it yields CASSLVGWRGGYTF.

This chain uses TRBV5-4 with TRBJ2-4; 7 positions match TRBD1. V trimming: 5 bases; J trimming: 1 base; junction bases outside the gene matches: 3. This CDR3 contains 14 residues. The V gene's germline CDR1 is SGHNT and CDR2 YYREEE (reference sequence). The CDR3 is CASRSDRAKNIQYF. For the CDR3, the DNA is TGTGCCAGCAGGTCGGACAGGGCCAAAAACATTCAGTACTTC.

The genes are TRBV7-9 and TRBJ1-1; D gene ambiguous. Between the trimmed V and J ends, which lost 5 bases and 7 bases, there was a span of 11 bases. CDR3 length: 12 residues. The germline gives CDR1 SEHNR, CDR2 FQNEAQ (reference sequence). The CDR3 region has the DNA TGTGCCAGCAGCGATCGGACCCGTGAAGCTTTCTTT. Encoded protein: CASSDRTREAFF.

The V call is TRBV28, the J call TRBJ1-1; a weak D match, TRBD1 (6 bases). Trimming took off 4 bases at V and 0 bases at J, with 18 bases between the two ends. The CDR3 extends over 17 amino acids. The V gene's germline CDR1 is MDHEN and CDR2 SYDVKM. The CDR3 nucleotides read TGTGCCAGCAGTTGGGGCGTGAGAGGGGGTCTGAACACTGAAGCTTTCTTT. Translating it yields CASSWGVRGGLNTEAFF.

The chain combines TRBV2 with TRBJ2-2, with D unclear. This CDR3 has 10 amino acids. Trimming took 9 bases from V and 6 from J, leaving 5 bases between them. Germline V gene data show CDR1 as SNHLY and CDR2 as FYNNEI. Here the CDR3 reads CARGPGELFF. Here the CDR3 DNA reads TGTGCCAGAGGACCCGGGGAGCTGTTTTTT.

The rearrangement uses TRBV14 and TRBJ1-6, with no clear D. This CDR3 region has 15 residues. CDR1 is SGHDN and CDR2 is FVKESK in the germline V gene. V lost 5 bases, J lost 7 bases, and 15 bases lay in between. CDR3 coding DNA: TGTGCCAGCAGCGAGTCGTGGCAGCCCAATTCACCCCTCCACTTT. Translated: CASSESWQPNSPLHF. The whole variable domain, filled in from reference TRBV14 and TRBJ1-6, reads EAGVTQFPSHSVIEKGQTVTLRCDPISGHDNLYWYRRVMGKEIKFLLHFVKESKQDESGMPNNRFLAERTGGTYSTLKVQPAELEDSGVYFCASSESWQPNSPLHFGNGTRLTVT.

The sample holds a few counts of this clone. The chain joins TRBV5-1 to TRBJ2-7; D unclear. CDR1 and CDR2 from the germline V gene are SGHRS and YFSETQ. The V and J ends lost 0 bases and 0 bases respectively, with 4 bases between them. The CDR3 length is 13 residues. The CDR3 protein is CASSLVRSYEQYF. CDR3 sequence (DNA): TGCGCCAGCAGCTTGGTCCGCTCCTACGAGCAGTACTTC.

The rearrangement uses TRBV28 and TRBJ2-1; tentatively, D is TRBD1 or TRBD2 (5 bases each). The CDR3 totals 15 residues. V was cut by 8 bases and J by 1 base, with 15 bases left in between. Looked up from germline, CDR1 is MDHEN and CDR2 is SYDVKM. The CDR3 nucleotides read TGTGCCAGCCGCGCCGGGACCGTATCCTACAATGAGCAGTTCTTC. Translation: CASRAGTVSYNEQFF.

The genes are TRBV30 and TRBJ2-3, with D maybe TRBD1 (5 bases). The CDR3 has 14 amino acids. V lost 7 bases to trimming and J lost 4 bases, with 18 bases between them. CDR1 is GTSNPN, CDR2 SVGIG, per germline (reference sequence). CDR3 sequence: CAFSKGLGADTQYF. CDR3 coding DNA: TGTGCCTTTAGCAAGGGCCTAGGGGCAGATACGCAGTATTTT.

The chain combines TRBV7-6 with TRBJ2-1; perhaps TRBD2 as D (6 bases). This CDR3 region has 14 residues. Germline V gene data show CDR1 as SGHVS and CDR2 as FNYEAQ. With 1 base removed from V and 8 bases from J, the gap between germline ends came to 12 bases. CDR3 sequence reads: CASSLGGTGDEQFF. The CDR3 DNA follows: TGTGCCAGCAGCTTAGGGGGGACTGGCGATGAGCAGTTCTTC. Full variable domain (remainder filled in from reference TRBV7-6 and TRBJ2-1): GAGVSQSPRYKVTKRGQDVALRCDPISGHVSLYWYRQALGQGPEFLTYFNYEAQQDKSGLPNDRFSAERPEGSISTLTIQRTEQRDSAMYRCASSLGGTGDEQFFGPGTRLTVL.

The chain employs TRBV4-2 and TRBJ2-1; possibly TRBD2 for D (5 bases). Looked up from germline, CDR1 is LGHNA and CDR2 is YNFKEQ. Trimming shortened V by 5 bases and J by 7 bases, and 15 bases separated the two germline ends. The CDR3 runs 14 residues. CDR3 residues: CASSFGDPENEQFF. The CDR3 nucleotides read TGTGCCAGCAGCTTCGGGGATCCTGAGAATGAGCAGTTCTTC.

This rearrangement joins TRBV11-2 to TRBJ2-2; D is uncertain. The CDR3 loop spans 15 amino acids. V was clipped by 0 bases and J by 6 bases, with 11 bases between them. Per the germline V gene, CDR1 is SGHAT and CDR2 is FQNNGV. This CDR3 is CASSLDTFMAGELFF. The DNA of the CDR3 is TGTGCCAGCAGCTTAGATACTTTTATGGCCGGGGAGCTGTTTTTT.

This clone has more than one count but fewer than ten. The gene calls are TRBV4-1 and TRBJ1-1; 8 bases map to TRBD1. This CDR3 spans 15 amino acids. Germline loops: CDR1 MGHRA, CDR2 YSYEKL. V lost 3 bases and J lost 1; bases outside the gene matches: 4. In nucleotides, the CDR3 is TGCGCCAGCAGCCAGGTAGGGACAGGGAACACTGAAGCTTTCTTT. Protein sequence: CASSQVGTGNTEAFF.

This sequence joins TRBV2 and TRBJ2-5; D is perhaps TRBD2 (6 bases). V lost 0 bases and J lost 2, with 7 bases in between. There are 14 residues in the CDR3. The V gene's germline CDR1 is SNHLY and CDR2 FYNNEI. The DNA of the CDR3 is TGTGCCAGCAGTGAAGCGCTAGCGCAAGAGACCCAGTACTTC. This translates into CASSEALAQETQYF.

This clone was detected only once. The gene calls are TRBV6-6 and TRBJ2-5, with a possible D match to TRBD2 (5 bases). Germline-derived CDR1 and CDR2 are MNHNY and SVGAGI (reference sequence). The CDR3 contains 16 residues. The V gene lost 6 bases and the J gene lost 4 bases, with 21 bases spanning the gap. The CDR3 DNA is TGTGCCAGCAGCCATCCGTCGGTCGGGGTAAGAGAGACCCAGTACTTC. Residues: CASSHPSVGVRETQYF.

This clone appeared once. The chain has TRBV11-3 and TRBJ1-1; D not certain. The germline V and J ends were trimmed by 5 bases and 1 base, with 8 bases remaining between them. Germline V gene lookup returns CDR1 SGHNT and CDR2 YENEEA. CDR3 length: 13 amino acids. The CDR3 DNA is TGTGCCAGCAGCAGGAGAGGGAACACTGAAGCTTTCTTT. As protein: CASSRRGNTEAFF.

The V gene is TRBV2, the J gene TRBJ2-2; 9 bases match TRBD1. Germline CDR1 and CDR2: SNHLY and FYNNEI. This CDR3 has 15 residues. The V and J ends lost 4 bases and 6 bases, in that order; junction bases with no gene match: 6. Written as DNA, the CDR3 is TGTGCCAGCAGTGGACAGGGGGGCCGGTCCGGGGAGCTGTTTTTT. As protein: CASSGQGGRSGELFF. The complete variable domain, with remaining parts taken from reference TRBV2 and TRBJ2-2, reads EPEVTQTPSHQVTQMGQEVILRCVPISNHLYFYWYRQILGQKVEFLVSFYNNEISEKSEIFDDQFSVERPDGSNFTLKIRSTKLEDSAMYFCASSGQGGRSGELFFGEGSRLTVL.

The chain joins TRBV28 to TRBJ2-3; D is uncertain. V was clipped by 5 bases and J by 4 bases, with 4 bases between them. This CDR3 has 11 amino acids. The germline V gene encodes CDR1 MDHEN and CDR2 SYDVKM. In nucleotides, the CDR3 is TGTGCCAGCAGTGCTCCAGATACGCAGTATTTT. Its protein is CASSAPDTQYF.

The gene calls are TRBV18 and TRBJ1-3, with D perhaps matching TRBD1 (6 bases). The CDR3 sequence is 16 residues long. CDR1 and CDR2 from the germline V gene are KGHSH and LQKENI. V was trimmed by 6 bases and J by 4 bases, leaving 19 bases between them. The CDR3 loop reads CASSPMVTGYGNTIYF. Written as DNA, the CDR3 is TGTGCCAGCTCCCCAATGGTAACAGGGTACGGAAACACCATATATTTT. Together with reference TRBV18 and TRBJ1-3, the CDR3 gives the full variable domain: NAGVMQNPRHLVRRRGQEARLRCSPMKGHSHVYWYRQLPEEGLKFMVYLQKENIIDESGMPKERFSAEFPKEGPSILRIQQVVRGDSAAYFCASSPMVTGYGNTIYFGEGSWLTVV.

This chain links TRBV7-9 with TRBJ1-4; 7 bases are shared with TRBD1. J lost 8 bases, V lost 5 bases, and 11 bases had no gene match. Germline loops: CDR1 SEHNR, CDR2 FQNEAQ (reference sequence). The CDR3 runs 15 residues. The CDR3 bases are TGTGCCAGCAGCCAAGGGGGCGGGAGGCAGGAAAAACTGTTTTTT. Translating gives CASSQGGGRQEKLFF.

This chain joins TRBV6-1 and TRBJ1-5; D is ambiguous. The CDR3 has 15 residues. Trimming cost V 4 bases and J 1 base, with 11 bases left between them. Per the germline V gene, CDR1 is MNHNS and CDR2 is SASEGT. The CDR3, as DNA: TGTGCCAGCAGTGTGAGTGTAGCGAGCAATCAGCCCCAGCATTTT. Translation gives CASSVSVASNQPQHF.

This rearrangement joins TRBV4-3 to TRBJ1-2; no clear D gene. This CDR3 has 17 amino acids. Germline loops: CDR1 LGHNA, CDR2 YSLEER. Trimming took 0 bases from V and 3 from J, leaving 17 bases between them. Here the CDR3 DNA reads TGCGCCAGCAGCCAAGAACGAATGGCATTCACTCACTATGGCTACACCTTC. Protein sequence: CASSQERMAFTHYGYTF.